A selection of T cell receptor beta chains follows, all from one sample in a study of cytomegalovirus exposure and HLA in healthy donors. Produced via immunoSEQ multiplex PCR; TCRdb's table is partial and in-frame only. The table has 90,000 to 100,000 clones, about three quarters seen once; the top ten hold over 15%. Sequenced: PBMCs. Receptors originate from a man between 60 and 75 years old in good health and CMV-seropositive. Both conserved end residues are part of each CDR3. D genes are given only for firm matches. Where a row states a size, it is once, few, many or the class of an expanded clone; other rows omit it.

.	TRBJ2-7	TRBV7-2	.	CASSYPGNEQYF	TGTGCCAGCAGCTATCCAGGGAACGAGCAGTACTTC
.	TRBJ1-2	TRBV11-2	.	CASSLLRGRVEGYTF	TGTGCCAGCAGCTTACTAAGGGGCAGGGTGGAGGGCTACACCTTC
.	TRBJ2-7	TRBV7-2	TRBD1	CASSLGGQGLSEQYF	TGTGCCAGCAGCTTGGGGGGACAGGGTCTCTCCGAGCAGTACTTC
.	TRBJ1-6	TRBV9	TRBD1	CASSGGQGGNSPLHF	TGTGCCAGCAGCGGGGGACAGGGCGGGAATTCACCCCTCCACTTT
once	TRBJ2-7	TRBV7-7	.	CASSLGSGLEQYF	TGTGCTAGCAGCTTAGGGTCTGGGCTCGAGCAGTACTTC
.	TRBJ2-7	TRBV5-8	.	CATYPRGRASYEQYF	TGTGCCACCTACCCCAGGGGCAGAGCCTCCTACGAGCAGTACTTC
.	TRBJ2-7	TRBV30	.	CAWRSTTYEQYF	TGTGCCTGGAGGAGCACGACCTACGAGCAGTACTTC
.	TRBJ2-5	TRBV28	TRBD2	CASSPGPTSLAGRNLETQYF	TGTGCCAGCAGTCCAGGCCCTACATCACTAGCGGGGCGGAATCTCGAGACCCAGTACTTC
.	TRBJ2-7	TRBV9	TRBD1	CASSAGQGAFEQYF	TGTGCCAGCAGCGCCGGACAGGGGGCTTTCGAGCAGTACTTC
.	TRBJ2-1	TRBV19	TRBD2	CASSVHLAGGQYNEQFF	TGTGCCAGTAGTGTCCACTTAGCGGGGGGCCAATACAATGAGCAGTTCTTC
.	TRBJ2-7	TRBV7-2	TRBD2	CASSLAAGGRNYEQYF	TGTGCCAGCAGCTTAGCGGCGGGGGGGCGAAACTACGAGCAGTACTTC
.	TRBJ2-1	TRBV2	TRBD2	CASRDPAGGRYNEQFF	TGTGCCAGCAGGGATCCAGCGGGGGGGCGATACAATGAGCAGTTCTTC
.	TRBJ1-4	TRBV6-1	TRBD1	CASSPRVGQGMKLFF	TGTGCCAGCAGCCCACGGGTTGGACAGGGGATGAAACTGTTTTTT
.	TRBJ2-7	TRBV19	TRBD2	CASSSPASGGLSYEQYF	TGTGCCAGTAGTAGTCCTGCTAGCGGGGGGCTCTCCTACGAGCAGTACTTC
.	TRBJ1-3	TRBV6-5	TRBD1	CASSPSDRGWGTIYF	TGTGCCAGCAGTCCAAGCGACAGGGGATGGGGCACCATATATTTT
few	TRBJ1-3	TRBV6-1	.	CASNDAGTLSSGNTIYF	TGTGCCAGCAATGACGCCGGGACATTAAGCTCTGGAAACACCATATATTTT
.	TRBJ2-2	TRBV5-4	TRBD1	CASSPGQGNTGELFF	TGTGCCAGCAGCCCGGGACAGGGGAACACCGGGGAGCTGTTTTTT
few	TRBJ1-2	TRBV6-1	.	CASSEIRAGRPYTF	TGTGCCAGCAGTGAAATAAGGGCGGGACGGCCCTACACCTTC
.	TRBJ2-2	TRBV5-5	.	CASSQDVSSGTTLFF	TGCGCCAGCAGCCAAGATGTCTCGTCCGGTACGACATTGTTTTTT
.	TRBJ1-5	TRBV15	.	CATSRTTVSNQPQHF	TGTGCCACCAGCAGAACGACAGTTAGCAATCAGCCCCAGCATTTT
.	TRBJ1-5	TRBV7-8	.	CASSLGRGGKQHQPQHF	TGTGCCAGCAGCTTAGGCAGGGGAGGGAAACAGCATCAGCCCCAGCATTTT
.	TRBJ2-7	TRBV14	.	CASSVTVKTYEQYF	TGTGCCAGCAGTGTCACAGTGAAGACCTACGAGCAGTACTTC
.	TRBJ2-7	TRBV5-6	.	CASSLEVTIGIGEQYF	TGTGCCAGCAGCTTGGAGGTCACCATCGGGATTGGCGAGCAGTACTTC
.	TRBJ2-2	TRBV5-1	TRBD1	CASSFGGQGANTGELFF	TGCGCCAGCTCCTTCGGGGGACAGGGGGCTAACACCGGGGAGCTGTTTTTT